This paragraph reports one TCR beta chain. Antigen: not known. CDR1 is SGHRS and CDR2 is YFSETQ in the germline V gene. The CDR3 sequence is 17 residues long. The V end was cut by 0 bases, the J end by 3 bases, with 16 bases between. The data derive from a study of cytomegalovirus exposure and HLA in healthy donors. Across the whole study: A later analysis reported the 120 or so validation repertoires used the same platform as the approximately 660 first-cohort repertoires. General study results and limits: Within the 130 or so validation repertoires, first-cohort TCR clusters tended to co-occur, according to a later analysis.

Only in-frame clones appear in the TCRdb table, and some are missing; sequencing was by immunoSEQ multiplex PCR. The repertoire consists of roughly 150,000 clones, with more than 75% occurring once and the leading ten covering around 10%. This receptor was identified in a young man in good health and CMV-seropositive. Sequenced input: PBMCs. The J gene is TRBJ1-3, the V gene TRBV5-1; no clear D gene. The CDR3, as DNA: TGCGCCAGCAGCTTGGTAGACTCCCGATCTCGTGGAAACACCATATATTTT. It codes for CASSLVDSRSRGNTIYF.